The rows below give T cell receptor beta chains drawn from one sample of a study of blood T cell repertoires in COVID-19. Assay used: immunoSEQ multiplex PCR; TCRdb lists only in-frame clones, some missing. The table includes 130,000 to 150,000 clones, 88% detected once. The sample comprised peripheral blood. Every receptor here comes from a man between 65 and 85 years old with acute or convalescent COVID-19. Both conserved end residues are part of each CDR3. D genes are given only for firm matches. Some rows mark clone size as missing; the rest say once, few, many or name a class of expanded clone.

NA TRBJ1-2 TRBV5-1 TRBD1 CASSSGGGEGYGYTF TGCGCCAGCAGCTCCGGAGGGGGCGAGGGGTATGGCTACACCTTC
NA TRBJ1-1 TRBV20-1 NA CSAMRETEAFF TGCAGTGCTATGAGGGAAACTGAAGCTTTCTTT
once TRBJ2-3 TRBV5-8 NA CASSLIRAGTDTQYF TGTGCCAGCAGCTTGATCAGGGCCGGCACAGATACGCAGTATTTT
NA TRBJ1-1 TRBV3-1/TRBV3-2 NA CASSQGRHTEAFF TGTGCCAGCAGCCAAGGGCGGCACACTGAAGCTTTCTTT
NA TRBJ2-7 TRBV11-3 TRBD2 CASSTGLAGGGEQYF TGTGCCAGCAGCACTGGACTAGCGGGAGGGGGGGAGCAGTACTTC
NA TRBJ2-1 TRBV7-2 NA CASSLVFREQFF TGTGCCAGCAGCTTAGTTTTCCGGGAGCAGTTCTTC
NA TRBJ1-2 TRBV5-5 NA CASTFGTSHGYTF TGTGCCAGCACCTTCGGGACTTCTCATGGCTACACCTTC
NA TRBJ2-2 TRBV6-1 NA CASSEVFFSGELFF TGTGCCAGCAGTGAAGTCTTCTTTTCCGGGGAGCTGTTTTTT
NA TRBJ2-6 TRBV5-1 NA CASSFTGVISGANVLTF TGCGCCAGCAGCTTTACAGGTGTGATCTCTGGGGCCAACGTCCTGACTTTC
NA TRBJ1-6 TRBV5-4 TRBD1 CASSFDRATSPLHF TGTGCCAGCAGCTTCGACAGGGCTACCTCACCCCTCCACTTT
NA TRBJ1-2 TRBV7-9 TRBD1 CASSQFTGGYGYTF TGTGCCAGCAGCCAATTCACAGGGGGCTATGGCTACACCTTC
NA TRBJ2-3 TRBV5-1 TRBD1 CASKEQGTADTQYF TGCGCCAGCAAGGAACAGGGGACAGCAGATACGCAGTATTTT
NA TRBJ1-6 TRBV2 NA CASSEAPGGRSSYNSPLHF TGTGCCAGCAGTGAAGCTCCGGGGGGCAGGAGCTCCTATAATTCACCCCTCCACTTT
NA TRBJ2-5 TRBV6-2/TRBV6-3 NA CASSSPGGTQYF TGTGCCAGCAGTTCCCCCGGGGGGACCCAGTACTTC
NA TRBJ2-2 TRBV7-6 TRBD1 CASSQRQGNTGELFF TGTGCCAGCAGCCAGAGACAGGGGAACACCGGGGAGCTGTTTTTT
once TRBJ2-5 TRBV10-1 TRBD1 CASSRQGLETQYF TGCGCCAGCAGTAGACAGGGCCTGGAGACCCAGTACTTC
NA TRBJ1-2 TRBV2 NA CASSPGTAYGYTF TGTGCCAGCAGTCCCGGGACTGCCTATGGCTACACCTTC
NA TRBJ2-3 TRBV7-9 NA CASSPRAGTNADTQYF TGTGCCAGCAGCCCCCGGGCGGGAACGAATGCAGATACGCAGTATTTT
NA TRBJ2-7 TRBV6-6 TRBD2 CASSIAGGKYEQYF TGTGCCAGCAGCATAGCGGGGGGGAAATACGAGCAGTACTTC
NA TRBJ1-2 TRBV5-4 TRBD1 CASSLGDRGAYGYTF TGTGCCAGCAGCTTGGGGGACAGGGGCGCATATGGCTACACCTTC
NA TRBJ2-7 TRBV5-6 NA CASSPSSPRSRGQYF TGTGCCAGCAGCCCCTCTTCACCCAGGTCACGGGGGCAGTACTTC
NA TRBJ1-2 TRBV5-1 TRBD1 CASSLRQGREMWGYTF TGCGCCAGCAGCTTGCGACAGGGCCGGGAGATGTGGGGCTACACCTTC
once TRBJ1-1 TRBV7-9 NA CASSLTSVAGTEAFF TGTGCCAGCAGCTTAACGAGTGTAGCGGGCACTGAAGCTTTCTTT
NA TRBJ2-5 TRBV19 NA CASSNQGLRETQYF TGTGCCAGTAGTAATCAGGGGTTGAGAGAGACCCAGTACTTC
NA TRBJ2-3 TRBV6-5 NA CASSYSILRADTQYF TGTGCCAGCAGTTACTCGATCTTACGAGCAGATACGCAGTATTTT
NA TRBJ1-6 TRBV6-2/TRBV6-3 TRBD1 CASSADRAGGTLHF TGTGCCAGCAGTGCCGACAGGGCTGGAGGAACCCTCCACTTT
NA TRBJ2-2 TRBV28 NA CASSLIVAGELFF TGTGCCAGCAGTTTAATAGTCGCCGGGGAGCTGTTTTTT
NA TRBJ2-4 TRBV11-2 TRBD1 CASSFLGGLAKNIQYF TGTGCCAGCAGCTTCTTAGGGGGCCTCGCCAAAAACATTCAGTACTTC
NA TRBJ1-5 TRBV28 TRBD1 CASSSAGGAGQPQHF TGTGCCAGCAGTTCGGCAGGGGGCGCCGGGCAGCCCCAGCATTTT
NA TRBJ2-5 TRBV5-1 TRBD2 CASSLVPSGGQETQYF TGCGCCAGCAGCTTGGTGCCTAGCGGGGGCCAAGAGACCCAGTACTTC
NA TRBJ1-1 TRBV5-1 NA CASSLVQGRTEAFF TGCGCCAGCAGCTTGGTCCAGGGGCGCACTGAAGCTTTCTTT
NA TRBJ1-5 TRBV19 TRBD1 CASSPGQVPLQPQHF TGTGCCAGTAGCCCCGGACAGGTTCCGCTCCAGCCCCAGCATTTT
NA TRBJ2-1 TRBV4-1 TRBD2 CASSQGSGGAGEQFF TGCGCCAGCAGCCAAGGGAGCGGGGGGGCCGGTGAGCAGTTCTTC
once TRBJ2-7 TRBV19 TRBD1 CASSIDGGTGVYEQYF TGTGCCAGTAGTATTGATGGAGGGACAGGGGTGTACGAGCAGTACTTC
once TRBJ2-1 TRBV2 TRBD2 CASSEAGGYNEQFF TGTGCCAGCAGTGAAGCGGGGGGGTATAATGAGCAGTTCTTC
NA TRBJ1-1 TRBV5-5 NA CASSHFGAGQDTEAFF TGTGCCAGCAGTCACTTCGGTGCGGGGCAGGACACTGAAGCTTTCTTT
NA TRBJ2-1 TRBV7-2 NA CASSLASLAISYNEQFF TGTGCCAGCAGCTTAGCCTCTCTAGCGATCTCCTACAATGAGCAGTTCTTC
NA TRBJ2-3 TRBV24-1 NA CATSLQDTQYF TGTGCCACCAGCTTACAAGATACGCAGTATTTT
once TRBJ2-2 TRBV3-1/TRBV3-2 TRBD2 CASSRTSGLSISTGELFF TGTGCCAGCAGCCGGACTAGCGGGCTTAGTATTTCCACCGGGGAGCTGTTTTTT
once TRBJ2-1 TRBV19 TRBD2 CASSIRRLAGFNEQFF TGTGCCAGTAGTATTCGGCGTCTAGCGGGTTTCAATGAGCAGTTCTTC
NA TRBJ2-5 TRBV3-1/TRBV3-2 NA CASSQGITVQEAQYF TGTGCCAGCAGCCAAGGGATTACGGTTCAAGAGGCCCAGTACTTC
NA TRBJ1-2 TRBV9 NA CASSSRSAGSNYGYTF TGTGCCAGCAGCTCCCGCTCGGCAGGGTCTAACTATGGCTACACCTTC
NA TRBJ1-2 TRBV7-6 NA CASSLSSGHYGYTF TGTGCCAGCAGCTTATCGTCAGGTCATTATGGCTACACCTTC
NA TRBJ1-4 TRBV3-1/TRBV3-2 NA CASSPIQGGKLFF TGTGCCAGCAGCCCCATACAGGGTGGGAAACTGTTTTTT
NA TRBJ2-1 TRBV28 TRBD2 CASKKSGGEQFF TGTGCCAGCAAAAAATCGGGGGGTGAGCAGTTCTTC
NA TRBJ2-2 TRBV27 TRBD1 CASSLSGTENAGELFF TGTGCCAGCAGTTTATCTGGGACAGAAAACGCCGGGGAGCTGTTTTTT
NA TRBJ2-7 TRBV11-1 NA CASSFAWTATYEQYF TGTGCCAGCAGCTTCGCTTGGACTGCCACCTACGAGCAGTACTTC
NA TRBJ2-7 TRBV18 NA CASSPSPPGEQYF TGTGCCAGCTCACCATCGCCCCCGGGCGAGCAGTACTTC
few TRBJ1-1 TRBV7-8 NA CASSPLTSTEAFF TGTGCCAGCAGCCCGCTGACAAGCACTGAAGCTTTCTTT
NA TRBJ2-7 TRBV9 TRBD2 CASSVASGVAYEQYF TGTGCCAGCAGCGTAGCTAGCGGGGTCGCCTACGAGCAGTACTTC
NA TRBJ1-2 TRBV29-1 NA CSVATGEMRTYGYTF TGCAGCGTTGCTACAGGTGAAATGCGGACCTATGGCTACACCTTC
NA TRBJ2-7 TRBV10-3 NA CAISPGLSYEQYF TGTGCCATCTCCCCCGGGTTGTCCTACGAGCAGTACTTC
NA TRBJ2-1 TRBV6-1 TRBD1 CASSDRDRGFYEQFF TGTGCCAGCAGTGACCGGGACAGGGGTTTTTATGAGCAGTTCTTC
NA TRBJ2-1 TRBV5-1 NA CASSLPGLFSNEQFF TGCGCCAGCAGCTTGCCGGGACTCTTTTCCAACGAGCAGTTCTTC
NA TRBJ2-7 TRBV3-1/TRBV3-2 TRBD2 CASSLRGAGGYEQYF TGTGCCAGCAGCCTACGTGGCGCGGGAGGCTACGAGCAGTACTTC